This record covers a single T cell receptor beta chain. This entry comes from a study of shared T cell receptors in the human thymus. TCRdb's copy holds only in-frame clones and misses some; the assay was immunoSEQ multiplex PCR. The sample shows 600,000 or so clones, more than 70% of them seen only once. The CDR3 length is 14 residues. V lost 4 bases, J lost 6 bases, and 16 bases lay in between. The germline CDR1 and CDR2 sequences are SGHDT and YYEEEE. These sequences were also reported in another study, on human thymus T cells. That report notes: Finnish infants who were healthy and having corrective surgery for congenital heart defects made up the donors. Obtained as resections during corrective heart surgery, the thymus tissue was then studied.

The material sequenced was thymocytes. This sequence was found in a boy younger than two with a congenital heart defect. V is TRBV5-6 and J is TRBJ1-2, with D unresolved. CDR3 DNA sequence: TGTGCCAGCAGCCTCTTGGGAGGGCGCCATGGCTACACCTTC. Translated, it gives CASSLLGGRHGYTF.